The entry below describes one TCR beta chain. No antigen is known for it. These data originate in a study of graft-versus-host responses after intestinal transplantation. Study details: Tacrolimus plus steroids were given to all recipients for 3 to 4 years, preceded by anti-thymocyte globulin induction.

Produced via immunoSEQ multiplex PCR; TCRdb's table is partial and in-frame only. The sample records 70,000 to 95,000 clones, over 85% being singletons. Germline CDR1 and CDR2: SGDLS and YYNGEE. The junction had 10 bases not matched to a gene; V was cut back by 3 bases and J by 6 bases. The CDR3 spans 17 residues. This TCR was sampled from a human donor who was the organ donor for an intestinal transplant. Sequences were derived from unstimulated CD8+ T cells sorted from spleen or lymph node cells, sampled before transplant. The chain uses TRBV9 and TRBJ2-1; the match to TRBD2 covers 12 bases. CDR3 sequence: CASSEATSGRSPNEQFF. As DNA, the CDR3 is TGTGCCAGCAGCGAAGCAACTAGCGGGAGGTCTCCCAATGAGCAGTTCTTC.